Presented here are 21 T cell receptor beta chains from one specimen sequenced in a study of blood T cell repertoires in COVID-19. Method: immunoSEQ multiplex PCR; TCRdb's copy keeps in-frame clones and lacks some. The sample lists about 260,000 clones; roughly 87% were seen once. Material for sequencing was peripheral blood. Receptor source: a human donor in a cohort sampled during active COVID-19.

The rearrangement links TRBV3-1 (or the pseudogene TRBV3-2) to TRBJ1-1, with 9 bases that match TRBD1. CDR3 length equals 17 residues. Germline V gives CDR1 LGHDT, CDR2 YNNKEL (reference sequence). The J segment lost 5 bases and the V segment lost 0 bases, leaving 10 bases of the junction unmatched. CDR3 region: CASSQDPAGQGGTEAFF. The DNA for the CDR3 is TGTGCCAGCAGCCAAGATCCGGCGGGACAGGGAGGAACTGAAGCTTTCTTT.

V usage is TRBV10-1 and J usage is TRBJ1-6, with 7 bases identical to TRBD1. Germline V gives CDR1 WNHNN, CDR2 SYGVQD (reference sequence). The CDR3 has 15 amino acids. The ends lost 8 bases at V and 7 bases at J; junction bases unmatched: 11. The CDR3: CASLGRGLVNSPLHF. CDR3 bases: TGCGCCAGCTTGGGTAGGGGGCTAGTCAATTCACCCCTCCACTTT.

The chain employs TRBV28 and TRBJ2-7, with 13 bases fitting TRBD2. Germline assignment: CDR1 MDHEN and CDR2 SYDVKM. The trim removed 9 bases at V and 4 bases at J, leaving 3 bases unmatched. The CDR3 has 13 residues. CDR3 sequence reads: CASLTSGRYEQYF. The CDR3 DNA reads as TGTGCCAGTCTGACTAGCGGGAGGTACGAGCAGTACTTC.

V and J are TRBV7-9 and TRBJ2-7; 8 bases line up with TRBD2. In germline, CDR1 is SEHNR, CDR2 FQNEAQ (reference sequence). CDR3 size: 15 residues. The V gene end was trimmed by 3 bases and the J gene end by 3 bases; junction bases not matched to a gene: 7. CDR3 sequence: CASSLGGGFNYEQYF. The CDR3 region has the DNA TGTGCCAGCAGCTTGGGCGGGGGGTTCAACTACGAGCAGTACTTC.

The J gene is TRBJ1-1, the V gene TRBV6-2 or TRBV6-3; D is ambiguous. This CDR3 is built from 13 residues. The germline CDR1 and CDR2 sequences are MNHEY and SVGEGT. Trimming removed 4 bases from V and 1 base from J, with 7 bases in between. CDR3 amino acids: CASSFNRNTEAFF. The DNA of the CDR3 is TGTGCCAGCAGTTTTAACAGGAACACTGAAGCTTTCTTT.

The chain uses TRBV6-4 and TRBJ1-4; possible D gene TRBD1, 6 bases. The CDR3 runs to 15 residues. Germline lookup yields CDR1 MRHNA and CDR2 SNTAGT. The V and J ends lost 6 bases and 4 bases respectively, with 15 bases between them. The CDR3 bases are TGTGCCAGCAGAACCGGGACAACAATTAATGAAAAACTGTTTTTT. This codes for CASRTGTTINEKLFF.

In its sample, this clone was seen a few times. The chain employs TRBV12-3 or TRBV12-4 and TRBJ1-1; unclear D gene. The V gene lost 9 bases and the J gene lost 0 bases, with 2 bases spanning the gap. The CDR3 length is 10 residues. The CDR3 here is CASMNTEAFF. The CDR3 DNA reads as TGTGCCAGTATGAACACTGAAGCTTTCTTT.

The CDR3 loop reads CASSLPRGQETQYF. CDR3 DNA: TGTGCCAGCAGCCTCCCTCGGGGCCAAGAGACCCAGTACTTC. This sequence joins TRBV11-3 and TRBJ2-5; possible D gene TRBD2, 5 bases. Germline CDR1 is SGHNT and CDR2 is YENEEA. This CDR3 has 14 residues. With 5 bases removed from V and 1 base from J, the gap between germline ends came to 11 bases.

The chain couples TRBV5-6 to TRBJ1-6; D might be TRBD1 (5 bases). CDR3 length: 12 amino acids. The germline gives CDR1 SGHDT, CDR2 YYEEEE. Trimming removed 5 bases from V and 9 bases from J, with 9 bases in between. The CDR3 sequence is CASRSGGSPLHF. CDR3 DNA sequence: TGTGCCAGCAGGAGCGGGGGTTCACCCCTCCACTTT.

This sequence joins TRBV5-4 and TRBJ1-2, with 8 nucleotides matching TRBD1. J lost 8 bases, V lost 0 bases, and 6 bases had no gene match. Per the germline V gene, CDR1 is SGHNT and CDR2 is YYREEE (reference sequence). CDR3 length: 14 amino acids. CDR3 loop: CASSLVGGDRGYTF. DNA of the CDR3: TGTGCCAGCAGCTTGGTTGGCGGGGACAGGGGCTACACCTTC.

V is TRBV5-4 and J is TRBJ2-3; possible D gene TRBD2, 5 bases. V was clipped by 0 bases and J by 5 bases, with 13 bases between them. CDR1 and CDR2 (germline): SGHNT, YYREEE (reference sequence). The CDR3 extends over 15 amino acids. The CDR3 reads CASSLAGRAQDTQYF. The CDR3 DNA is TGTGCCAGCAGCTTGGCTGGGCGGGCCCAAGATACGCAGTATTTT.

The gene calls are TRBV9 and TRBJ2-7, with TRBD1 identical over 7 bases. The junction had 6 bases not matched to a gene; V was cut back by 3 bases and J by 0 bases. The CDR3 is 15 amino acids. The germline gives CDR1 SGDLS, CDR2 YYNGEE. CDR3 sequence (DNA): TGTGCCAGCAGCGATGAGGGACAGTACTCCTACGAGCAGTACTTC. Its translation: CASSDEGQYSYEQYF.

The chain employs TRBV6-5 and TRBJ1-2; possible D gene TRBD1, 5 bases. The CDR3 covers 15 residues. Germline V gives CDR1 MNHEY, CDR2 SVGAGI. The V and J ends lost 7 bases and 2 bases respectively, with 17 bases between them. The DNA for the CDR3 is TGTGCCAGCAAGATACTCCAGACAGAAAACTATGGCTACACCTTC. It specifies CASKILQTENYGYTF.

This clone was counted a few times. This rearrangement joins TRBV9 to TRBJ2-1; 8 positions agree with TRBD2. J gave up 6 bases and V 4 bases, and 6 bases lay outside the gene matches. CDR1 and CDR2 from the germline V gene are SGDLS and YYNGEE. This CDR3 has 14 residues. The CDR3 nucleotides read TGTGCCAGCAGCACGAGCGGGAGCTCCAATGAGCAGTTCTTC. This sequence encodes CASSTSGSSNEQFF.

The CDR3 nucleotides are TGTGCCAGCAGCTTAGGGGGACAGGGGATTCATGAAAAACTGTTTTTT. This encodes CASSLGGQGIHEKLFF. J is TRBJ1-4 and V is TRBV7-2; TRBD1 matches 10 bases. V lost 1 base and J lost 6; bases outside the gene matches: 5. Germline loops: CDR1 SGHTA, CDR2 FQGNSA. The CDR3 totals 16 residues.

The chain has TRBV29-1 and TRBJ2-7; possibly TRBD1 for D (6 bases). The CDR3 is 14 residues long. Trimming removed 6 bases from V and 2 bases from J, with 17 bases in between. Germline V gene data show CDR1 as SQVTM and CDR2 as ANQGSEA. The CDR3 DNA sequence: TGCAGCGTCGAGGACAGTTCACCACCCTACGAGCAGTACTTC. Protein: CSVEDSSPPYEQYF.

The gene calls are TRBV6-5 and TRBJ2-2; 7 positions match TRBD1. Looked up from germline, CDR1 is MNHEY and CDR2 is SVGAGI. The ends lost 6 bases at V and 4 bases at J; junction bases unmatched: 5. The CDR3 contains 14 residues. The CDR3 loop is CASRQDRSTGELFF. CDR3 sequence (DNA): TGTGCCAGCAGGCAGGACAGGAGCACCGGGGAGCTGTTTTTT.

This clone was picked up one time. The chain joins TRBV27 to TRBJ2-7; TRBD2 aligns across 8 bases. Trimming cost V 3 bases and J 6 bases; bases outside gene matches: 10. Germline values: CDR1 MNHEY, CDR2 SMNVEV (reference sequence). The length of the CDR3 is 15 residues. The CDR3 nucleotides are TGTGCCAGCAGTTTCGGAACGGGGGGGCTAGCCGAGCAGTACTTC. This sequence encodes CASSFGTGGLAEQYF.

The rearrangement joins TRBV2 to TRBJ1-6; TRBD1 agrees at 7 bases. This CDR3 has 16 residues. J gave up 9 bases and V 4 bases, and 12 bases lay outside the gene matches. CDR1 and CDR2 (germline): SNHLY, FYNNEI. CDR3 amino acids: CASSADLGQIFSPLHF. In DNA form, the CDR3 reads TGTGCCAGCAGTGCCGATTTGGGACAGATCTTTTCACCCCTCCACTTT.

The chain employs TRBV28 and TRBJ1-2; D possibly corresponds to TRBD1 (6 bases). V lost 7 bases and J lost 4, with 16 bases in between. The CDR3 covers 14 residues. CDR1 and CDR2 from the germline V gene are MDHEN and SYDVKM. The CDR3 sequence: CASTIRTATYGYTF. Written as DNA, the CDR3 is TGTGCCAGCACCATAAGGACAGCCACCTATGGCTACACCTTC.

In DNA form, the CDR3 reads TGTGCCAGTAGTATCGCAACTAATGAAAAACTGTTTTTT. Protein sequence: CASSIATNEKLFF. The V call is TRBV19, the J call TRBJ1-4; D uncertain. This CDR3 region has 13 residues. With 3 bases removed from V and 0 bases from J, the gap between germline ends came to 2 bases. Germline CDR1 and CDR2: LNHDA and SQIVND (reference sequence). Together with reference TRBV19 and TRBJ1-4, the CDR3 gives the full variable domain: DGGITQSPKYLFRKEGQNVTLSCEQNLNHDAMYWYRQDPGQGLRLIYYSQIVNDFQKGDIAEGYSVSREKKESFPLTVTSAQKNPTAFYLCASSIATNEKLFFGSGTQLSVL.